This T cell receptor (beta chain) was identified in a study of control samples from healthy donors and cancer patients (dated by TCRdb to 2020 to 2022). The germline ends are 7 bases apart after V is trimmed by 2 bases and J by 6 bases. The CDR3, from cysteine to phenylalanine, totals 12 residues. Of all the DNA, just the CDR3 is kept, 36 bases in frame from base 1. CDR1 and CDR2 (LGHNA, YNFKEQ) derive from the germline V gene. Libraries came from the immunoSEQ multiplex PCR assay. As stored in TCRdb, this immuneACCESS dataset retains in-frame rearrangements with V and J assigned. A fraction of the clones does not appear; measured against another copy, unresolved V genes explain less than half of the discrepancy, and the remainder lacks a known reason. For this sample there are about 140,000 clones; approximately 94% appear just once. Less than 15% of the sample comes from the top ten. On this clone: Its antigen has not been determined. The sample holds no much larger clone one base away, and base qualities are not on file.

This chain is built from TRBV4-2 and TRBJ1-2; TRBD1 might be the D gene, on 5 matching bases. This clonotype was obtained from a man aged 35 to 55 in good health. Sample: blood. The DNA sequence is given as TGTGCCAGCAGCCAATCGGACAATGGCTACACCTTC. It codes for CASSQSDNGYTF.